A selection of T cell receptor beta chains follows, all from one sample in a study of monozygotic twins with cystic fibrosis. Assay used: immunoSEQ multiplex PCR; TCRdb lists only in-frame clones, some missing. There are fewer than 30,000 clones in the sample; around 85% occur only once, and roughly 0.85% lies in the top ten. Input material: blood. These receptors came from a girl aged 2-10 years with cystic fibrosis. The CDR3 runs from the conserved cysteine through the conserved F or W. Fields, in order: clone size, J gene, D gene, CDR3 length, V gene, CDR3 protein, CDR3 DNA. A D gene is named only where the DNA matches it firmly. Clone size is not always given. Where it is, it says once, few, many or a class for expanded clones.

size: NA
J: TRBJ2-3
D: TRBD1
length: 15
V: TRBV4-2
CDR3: CASAPPGQGERTQYF
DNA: TGTGCCAGCGCCCCCCCGGGACAGGGGGAACGGACGCAGTATTTT

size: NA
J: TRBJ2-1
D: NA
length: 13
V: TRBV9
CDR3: CASSVATRDEQFF
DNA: TGTGCCAGCAGCGTAGCTACTCGGGATGAGCAGTTCTTC

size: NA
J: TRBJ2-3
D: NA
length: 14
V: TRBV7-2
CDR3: CASSLARSTDTQYF
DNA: TGTGCCAGCAGCTTAGCGCGTAGCACAGATACGCAGTATTTT

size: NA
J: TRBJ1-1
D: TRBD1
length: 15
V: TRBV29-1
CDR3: CSVESPGQENTEAFF
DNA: TGCAGCGTTGAGAGCCCGGGACAGGAGAACACTGAAGCTTTCTTT

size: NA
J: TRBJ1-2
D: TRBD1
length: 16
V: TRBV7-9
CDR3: CASSLTGTGGGYGYTF
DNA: TGTGCCAGCAGTCTTACCGGGACAGGGGGCGGGTATGGCTACACCTTC

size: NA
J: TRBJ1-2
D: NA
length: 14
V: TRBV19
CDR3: CASYRNLGAGGYTF
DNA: TGTGCCAGCTATAGGAACCTCGGGGCGGGAGGCTACACCTTC

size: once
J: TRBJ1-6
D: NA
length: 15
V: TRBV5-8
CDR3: CASSLLGRVNSPLHF
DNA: TGTGCCAGCAGCTTGTTGGGACGGGTGAATTCACCTCTCCACTTT

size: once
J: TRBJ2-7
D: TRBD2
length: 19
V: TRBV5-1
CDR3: CASSWIGLAGGPAWYEQYF
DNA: TGCGCCAGCAGCTGGATAGGACTAGCGGGAGGCCCGGCATGGTACGAGCAGTACTTC

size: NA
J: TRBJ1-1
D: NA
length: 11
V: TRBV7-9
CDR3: CASSARTEAFF
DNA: TGTGCCAGCAGCGCCCGGACAGAAGCTTTCTTT

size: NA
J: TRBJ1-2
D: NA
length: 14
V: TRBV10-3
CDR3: CATSPAGASYGYTF
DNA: TGTGCCACATCCCCAGCGGGGGCTTCATATGGCTACACCTTC

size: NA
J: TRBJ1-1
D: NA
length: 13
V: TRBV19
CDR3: CASSIQGRTEAFF
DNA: TGTGCCAGTAGTATACAGGGCAGAACTGAAGCTTTCTTT

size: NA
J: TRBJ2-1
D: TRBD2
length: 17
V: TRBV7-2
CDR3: CASSRSSGRSSYNEQFF
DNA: TGTGCCAGCAGCAGGTCTAGCGGACGTAGCTCCTACAATGAGCAGTTCTTC

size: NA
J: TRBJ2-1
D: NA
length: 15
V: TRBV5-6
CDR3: CASSFWILAYNEQFF
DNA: TGTGCCAGCAGCTTTTGGATACTTGCCTACAATGAGCAGTTCTTC

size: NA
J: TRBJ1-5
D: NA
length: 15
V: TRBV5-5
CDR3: CASSLTIGSNQPQHF
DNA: TGTGCCAGCAGCTTGACCATCGGCAGCAATCAGCCCCAGCATTTT

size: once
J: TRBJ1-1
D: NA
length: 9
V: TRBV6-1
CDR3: CASLLPAFF
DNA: TGTGCCAGCCTCCTCCCGGCTTTCTTT

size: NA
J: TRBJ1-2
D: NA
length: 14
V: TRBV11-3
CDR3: CASSLVVRGEGYTF
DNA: TGTGCCAGCAGCTTAGTGGTCAGGGGCGAAGGCTACACCTTC

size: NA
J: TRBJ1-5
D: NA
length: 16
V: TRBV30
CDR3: CAWSTIRQVGYQPQHF
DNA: TGTGCCTGGAGTACCATCCGACAGGTTGGTTATCAGCCCCAGCATTTT

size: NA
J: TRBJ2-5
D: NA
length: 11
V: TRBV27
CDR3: CASGYQETQYF
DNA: TGTGCCAGCGGGTACCAAGAGACCCAGTACTTC

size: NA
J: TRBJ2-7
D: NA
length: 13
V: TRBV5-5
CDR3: CASSWESPYEQYF
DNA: TGTGCCAGCAGCTGGGAGAGCCCCTACGAGCAGTACTTC

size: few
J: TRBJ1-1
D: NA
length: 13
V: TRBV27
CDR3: CASSLGMNTEAFF
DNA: TGTGCCAGCAGTTTAGGGATGAACACTGAAGCTTTCTTT

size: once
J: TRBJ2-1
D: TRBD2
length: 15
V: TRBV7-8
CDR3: CASSLVAGTGHEQFF
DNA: TGTGCCAGCAGCTTAGTAGCGGGTACGGGCCATGAGCAGTTCTTC

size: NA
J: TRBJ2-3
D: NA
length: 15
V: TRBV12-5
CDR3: CASGLVLKGTDTQYF
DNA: TGTGCTAGTGGTTTGGTACTGAAGGGTACAGATACGCAGTATTTT

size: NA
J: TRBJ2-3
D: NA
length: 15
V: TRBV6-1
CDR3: CASSEWRGSADTQYF
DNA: TGTGCCAGCAGTGAATGGAGGGGGTCAGCAGATACGCAGTATTTT

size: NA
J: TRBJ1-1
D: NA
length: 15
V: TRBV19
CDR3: CASRIAAGTSTEAFF
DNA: TGTGCCAGTAGGATTGCTGCCGGGACATCCACTGAAGCTTTCTTT

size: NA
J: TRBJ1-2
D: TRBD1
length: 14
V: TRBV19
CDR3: CASRGTGANYGYTF
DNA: TGTGCCAGTCGAGGGACAGGGGCTAACTATGGCTACACCTTC

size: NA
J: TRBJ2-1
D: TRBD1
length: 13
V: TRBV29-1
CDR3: CSAGQGMNNEQFF
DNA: TGCAGCGCGGGACAGGGTATGAACAATGAGCAGTTCTTC

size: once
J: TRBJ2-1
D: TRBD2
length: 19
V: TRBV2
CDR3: CASSESHFSGRRGYNEQFF
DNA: TGTGCCAGCAGTGAGTCCCACTTTAGCGGGAGAAGGGGCTACAATGAGCAGTTCTTC

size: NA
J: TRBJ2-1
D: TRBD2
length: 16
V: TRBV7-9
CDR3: CASSSETSGRFNEQFF
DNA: TGTGCCAGCAGCTCCGAGACTAGCGGGAGATTCAATGAGCAGTTCTTC

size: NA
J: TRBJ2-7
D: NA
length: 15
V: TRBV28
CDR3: CATAVGRGGIYEQYF
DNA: TGTGCCACCGCGGTGGGGCGGGGCGGCATCTACGAGCAGTACTTC

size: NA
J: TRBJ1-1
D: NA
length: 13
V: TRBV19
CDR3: CAVSYGRNTEAFF
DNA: TGTGCCGTATCATACGGGAGGAACACTGAAGCTTTCTTT

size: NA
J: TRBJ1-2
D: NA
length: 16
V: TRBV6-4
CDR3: CASSDSKNNSHYGYTF
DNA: TGTGCCAGCAGTGACTCGAAGAACAACAGCCACTATGGCTACACCTTC

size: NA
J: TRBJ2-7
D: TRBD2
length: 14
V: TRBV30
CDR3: CALKTGGSSYEQYF
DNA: TGTGCCCTAAAAACCGGCGGGAGTAGCTACGAGCAGTACTTC

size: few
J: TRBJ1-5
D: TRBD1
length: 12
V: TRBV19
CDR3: CASSTGGQAQHF
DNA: TGTGCCAGTAGTACAGGAGGACAGGCCCAGCATTTT